A single sample is the source of the 9 T cell receptor beta chains below, sequenced in a study of Graves' ophthalmopathy and Graves' hyperthyroidism. For repertoire sequencing, the TCR beta CDR3 regions were amplified from RNA transcripts. First-round RT-PCR used HTBI primers; second-round multiplex PCR followed. TCRdb reanalysed the multiplex PCR reads using MiXCR and keeps one entry per CDR3 protein. Of about 700,000 distinct CDR3 sequences listed, around 40% are singletons. Material for sequencing was peripheral blood. The source is an adult man with Graves' ophthalmopathy.

In its sample, this clonotype was seen a few times. V usage is TRBV5-4 and J usage is TRBJ1-1, with TRBD1 matching over 7 bases. CDR3 length: 14 amino acids. V dropped 6 bases and J dropped 1; count of bases not matched to a gene: 6. CDR1 and CDR2 from the germline V gene are SGHNT and YYREEE (reference sequence). CDR3 bases: TGTGCCAGCACACGGGACAGAGAGAACACTGAAGCTTTCTTT. Protein: CASTRDRENTEAFF.

CDR3: CASSLLAGGRNEQYF. CDR3 DNA sequence: TGTGCCAGCAGCTTACTAGCGGGAGGGCGTAATGAGCAGTACTTC. The chain recombines TRBV7-2 with TRBJ2-7; 12 nucleotides line up with TRBD2. This CDR3 has 15 amino acids. The V segment lost 2 bases and the J segment 7 bases; nucleotides outside the gene matches: 6. The germline CDR1 and CDR2 sequences are SGHTA and FQGNSA. Drawing the rest from reference TRBV7-2 and TRBJ2-7, the complete variable domain is GAGVSQSPSNKVTEKGKDVELRCDPISGHTALYWYRQSLGQGLEFLIYFQGNSAPDKSGLPSDRFSAERTGGSVSTLTIQRTQQEDSAVYLCASSLLAGGRNEQYFGPGTRLTVT.

The CDR3 loop reads CARDRASSYNSPLHF. CDR3 nucleotide sequence: TGTGCTAGAGACAGGGCGAGCTCCTATAATTCACCCCTCCACTTT. The gene calls are TRBV25-1 and TRBJ1-6; 7 positions agree with TRBD1. Germline V lookup: CDR1 MGHDK, CDR2 SYGVNS. CDR3 length equals 15 residues.

The rearrangement uses TRBV5-1 and TRBJ2-7; maybe TRBD1 (7 bases). CDR3 length equals 16 residues. Germline lookup yields CDR1 SGHRS and CDR2 YFSETQ. V lost 2 bases and J lost 3, with 18 bases in between. CDR3: CASSFGGGGQFYEQYF. DNA of the CDR3: TGCGCCAGCAGCTTCGGGGGTGGGGGACAGTTCTACGAGCAGTACTTC.

Comment on this clonotype: Here the CDR3 omits its conserved ending phenylalanine or tryptophan, so a read error is the likely source. The DNA is left out, because the CDR3 cannot be placed on it with certainty; the CDR3 is given as TCRdb lists it. The chain is built from TRBV7-2 and TRBJ2-2. Germline-derived CDR1 and CDR2 are SGHTA and FQGNSA. The CDR3 extends over 16 residues, inclusive of both ends. CDR3 region: CASSLPTQSNTGELVL.

Concerning this clonotype: Likely a read error: the CDR3 ends without its conserved phenylalanine or tryptophan. It is unclear where the CDR3 begins or ends on the DNA, so no DNA is shown, and the CDR3 is as TCRdb lists it. J is TRBJ1-1 and V is TRBV2. The CDR3 length equals 10 residues, ends included. Germline lookup yields CDR1 SNHLY and CDR2 FYNNEI. CDR3 amino acids: CASSGGLAEI.

This clonotype was seen more than once but under ten times. V usage is TRBV5-1 and J usage is TRBJ2-5; 15 bases match TRBD2. Germline CDR1 is SGHRS and CDR2 is YFSETQ. V was clipped by 2 bases and J by 1 base; unmatched bases: 6. The CDR3 sequence is 18 residues long. CDR3 sequence: CASSLGTSGRRIQETQYF. In DNA, the CDR3 is TGCGCCAGCAGCTTAGGGACTAGCGGGAGGAGAATCCAAGAGACCCAGTACTTC.

The table lists this clonotype with many counts. The chain links TRBV20-1 to TRBJ1-1; D is uncertain. CDR3 size: 11 residues. The V gene's germline CDR1 is DFQATT and CDR2 SNEGSKA (reference sequence). The CDR3 bases are TGCAGGGGCACGAGTGGCACTGAAGCTTTCTTT. It encodes CRGTSGTEAFF.

This chain connects TRBV19 to TRBJ1-6; 8 bases fit TRBD1. CDR1 and CDR2 (germline): LNHDA, SQIVND (reference sequence). The trim removed 5 bases at V and 10 bases at J, leaving 19 bases unmatched. The CDR3 totals 18 residues. CDR3: CASSASSGGRGQGSPLHF. The CDR3 DNA follows: TGTGCCAGTAGTGCCTCGTCCGGGGGCAGGGGGCAGGGATCACCCCTCCACTTT.